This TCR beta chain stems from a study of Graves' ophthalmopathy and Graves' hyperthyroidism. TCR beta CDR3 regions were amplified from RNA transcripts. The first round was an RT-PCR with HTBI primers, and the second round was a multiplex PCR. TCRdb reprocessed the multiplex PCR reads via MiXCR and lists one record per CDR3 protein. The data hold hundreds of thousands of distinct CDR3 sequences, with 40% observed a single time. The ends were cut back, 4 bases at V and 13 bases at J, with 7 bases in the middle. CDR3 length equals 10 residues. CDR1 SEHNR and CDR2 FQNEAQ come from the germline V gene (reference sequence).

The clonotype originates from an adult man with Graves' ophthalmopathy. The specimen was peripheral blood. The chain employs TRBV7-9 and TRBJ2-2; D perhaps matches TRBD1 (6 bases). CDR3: CASSSRGLFF. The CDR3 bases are TGTGCCAGCAGCTCCAGGGGGCTGTTTTTT.